The 24 T cell receptor beta chains in this list originate from one sample, sequenced in a study of cytomegalovirus exposure and HLA in healthy donors. 60 Vbeta and 13 Jbeta primers were used in PCR. Produced via immunoSEQ multiplex PCR; TCRdb's table is partial and in-frame only. The sample has about 160,000 clones, approximately 80% seen once. The sample consisted of PBMCs. The receptor source for this set is a woman in her 30s in good health and CMV-seropositive.

The chain has TRBV23-1 and TRBJ1-5; 7 bases map to TRBD1. TRBV23-1 is placed among ORFs of uncertain function. This CDR3 contains 14 residues. V dropped 4 bases and J dropped 11; count of bases not matched to a gene: 11. The CDR3 protein is CASSPVRGEWAQHF. CDR3 nucleotides: TGCGCCAGCAGTCCAGTCAGGGGGGAGTGGGCCCAGCATTTT.

The CDR3 loop reads CASSSGGWAGELFF. The CDR3 region has the DNA TGCGCCAGCAGTTCAGGGGGCTGGGCCGGGGAGCTGTTTTTT. This rearrangement joins TRBV5-1 to TRBJ2-2; 8 nucleotides match TRBD1. Germline V gene lookup returns CDR1 SGHRS and CDR2 YFSETQ. Trimming took 5 bases from V and 6 from J; bases not matched to a gene: 6. The CDR3 loop spans 14 amino acids.

The rearrangement uses TRBV6-1 and TRBJ1-2; 7 bases match TRBD1. The CDR3 contains 12 residues. V was pared by 5 bases and J by 6 bases, with 3 bases of the junction left unmatched. Per germline, CDR1 MNHNS and CDR2 SASEGT. CDR3 sequence reads: CASSRQGHGYTF. CDR3 DNA sequence: TGTGCCAGCAGTCGACAGGGTCATGGCTACACCTTC.

With regard to this clone: Sequence at one end of the junction differs from germline and may be a read error. The V and J genes are TRBV7-9 and TRBJ1-6; 7 bases fit TRBD1. Germline CDR1 SEHNR, CDR2 FQNEAQ (reference sequence). This CDR3 comprises 16 residues. The CDR3 nucleotides are TGTTCCAGCAGCTCACCCCTTACAGGGGCTAATTCACCCCTCCACTTT. Translation gives CSSSSPLTGANSPLHF.

This chain uses TRBV28 with TRBJ2-1; a weak D match, TRBD1 (6 bases). Trimming removed 2 bases at V and 15 bases at J, with 14 bases between. This CDR3 spans 12 amino acids. CDR1 and CDR2 (germline): MDHEN, SYDVKM. The CDR3 is CASSLATGNRFF. The CDR3 DNA is TGTGCCAGCAGTTTAGCTACAGGGAACCGGTTCTTC.

This clone was counted between two and nine times. This chain links TRBV27 with TRBJ1-6; D gene ambiguous. CDR1 and CDR2 (germline): MNHEY, SMNVEV (reference sequence). CDR3 size: 13 residues. V lost 3 bases to trimming and J lost 9 bases, with 9 bases between them. The CDR3, as DNA: TGTGCCAGCAGTTTTGGTGGGCTTTCACCCCTCCACTTT. It yields the protein CASSFGGLSPLHF.

The genes are TRBV9 and TRBJ2-3; no clear D gene. Looked up from germline, CDR1 is SGDLS and CDR2 is YYNGEE. The CDR3 has 16 residues. Trimming pared 0 bases from V and 0 bases from J, leaving 11 bases between. CDR3 in amino acids: CASSVDGDPSTDTQYF. The CDR3 DNA is TGTGCCAGCAGCGTAGACGGAGATCCTAGCACAGATACGCAGTATTTT.

CDR3 nucleotides: TGTGCCTGGAGGAAAATTAGTCGGGAGCTGACCCAGTACTTC. It specifies CAWRKISRELTQYF. The chain links TRBV30 to TRBJ2-5; D possibly corresponds to TRBD2 (6 bases). The CDR3 is 14 residues long. Germline lookup yields CDR1 GTSNPN and CDR2 SVGIG (reference sequence). Trimming removed 3 bases from V and 7 bases from J, with 18 bases in between.

The J gene is TRBJ1-1, the V gene TRBV28; 8 bases are shared with TRBD1. The CDR3 loop spans 15 amino acids. CDR1 is MDHEN and CDR2 is SYDVKM in the germline V gene. J lost 1 base, V lost 6 bases, and 7 bases had no gene match. CDR3 bases: TGTGCCAGCAGACTACCTCAGGGGGCGAACACTGAAGCTTTCTTT. The encoded protein is CASRLPQGANTEAFF.

This chain joins TRBV6-6 and TRBJ1-3, with D tentatively TRBD1 (5 bases). V was trimmed by 2 bases and J by 1 base, leaving 9 bases between them. CDR1 MNHNY and CDR2 SVGAGI come from the germline V gene (reference sequence). The CDR3 is 15 residues long. CDR3 DNA sequence: TGTGCCAGCAGTTACGGGGGGTCTTCTGGAAACACCATATATTTT. It is translated as CASSYGGSSGNTIYF.

The chain carries TRBV10-3 and TRBJ2-3, with a possible D match to TRBD1 (5 bases). This CDR3 has 16 amino acids. V was pared by 3 bases and J by 4 bases, with 17 bases between. The V gene's germline CDR1 is ENHRY and CDR2 SYGVKD. CDR3 in DNA: TGTGCCATCAGTGAAGGAACCTGGCAGGGTCCAGATACGCAGTATTTT. Amino acid sequence: CAISEGTWQGPDTQYF.

This sequence joins TRBV4-3 and TRBJ1-6, with D possibly being TRBD1 (5 bases). V lost 1 base to trimming and J lost 8 bases, with 21 bases between them. The CDR3 is 18 amino acids. Germline V gene sequence: CDR1 LGHNA, CDR2 YSLEER. As DNA, the CDR3 is TGCGCCAGCAGCCAAGTTTTGACAGACTCAATTACCTATTCACCCCTCCACTTT. Residues: CASSQVLTDSITYSPLHF.

The rearrangement links TRBV7-9 to TRBJ1-2; TRBD1 might be the D (5 bases). The CDR3 contains 11 residues. V was clipped by 3 bases and J by 6 bases, with 5 bases between them. Germline CDR1 SEHNR, CDR2 FQNEAQ (reference sequence). The chain's CDR3 is CASSFRDGYTF. CDR3 in DNA: TGTGCCAGCAGCTTCAGGGATGGCTACACCTTC.

V is TRBV29-1 and J is TRBJ2-7; TRBD2 agrees at 8 bases. The V gene end was trimmed by 6 bases and the J gene end by 0 bases; junction bases not matched to a gene: 4. In germline, CDR1 is SQVTM, CDR2 ANQGSEA. The CDR3 runs 13 residues. The CDR3 is CSVAGTSSYEQYF. CDR3 in DNA: TGCAGCGTGGCCGGGACTAGCTCCTACGAGCAGTACTTC.

V is TRBV4-2 and J is TRBJ1-1; the match to TRBD1 covers 9 bases. Losses at the gene ends were 1 base for V and 4 bases for J; bases not matched to a gene: 7. CDR3 length: 16 residues. CDR1 and CDR2 from the germline V gene are LGHNA and YNFKEQ. The CDR3: CASSQALGQGGTEAFF. CDR3 nucleotides: TGTGCCAGCAGCCAAGCGTTGGGACAGGGCGGCACTGAAGCTTTCTTT.

The chain joins TRBV4-3 to TRBJ1-4; D might be TRBD1 (6 bases). CDR1 and CDR2 from the germline V gene are LGHNA and YSLEER. The CDR3 consists of 18 residues. Trimming took off 0 bases at V and 3 bases at J, with 17 bases between the two ends. This CDR3 is CASSQDPAGVVANEKLFF. The CDR3 bases are TGCGCCAGCAGCCAAGATCCCGCAGGGGTTGTAGCTAATGAAAAACTGTTTTTT.

The chain is built from TRBV5-1 and TRBJ1-2; the match to TRBD1 covers 8 bases. J lost 8 bases, V lost 4 bases, and 16 bases had no gene match. The CDR3 loop spans 16 amino acids. Germline V lookup: CDR1 SGHRS, CDR2 YFSETQ. The CDR3 DNA reads TGCGCCAGCAGCCCCGGGACAGGACTTTACAATGGGGGCTACACCTTC. Amino acids: CASSPGTGLYNGGYTF.

This clone was counted between two and nine times. The V and J genes are TRBV6-1 and TRBJ1-2; D is unclear. V was shortened by 0 bases and J by 4 bases, with 12 bases between the two germline ends. This CDR3 contains 15 residues. Germline lookup yields CDR1 MNHNS and CDR2 SASEGT. CDR3 nucleotide sequence: TGTGCCAGCAGTGAAGCTTTTAGTCAGGCCTATGGCTACACCTTC. Its translation: CASSEAFSQAYGYTF.

The chain joins TRBV9 to TRBJ2-5; 7 bases are a match to TRBD1. The V segment lost 3 bases and the J segment 0 bases; nucleotides outside the gene matches: 5. The CDR3 runs to 15 residues. CDR1 is SGDLS, CDR2 YYNGEE, per germline. CDR3 region: CASSELRGYQETQYF. CDR3 DNA: TGTGCCAGCAGCGAGCTCAGGGGGTACCAAGAGACCCAGTACTTC.

The chain joins TRBV28 to TRBJ1-5, with TRBD1 as a possible D gene (5 bases). Germline assignment: CDR1 MDHEN and CDR2 SYDVKM. The germline V and J ends were trimmed by 7 bases and 2 bases, with 15 bases remaining between them. The CDR3 extends over 15 amino acids. CDR3 in amino acids: CASNLRQKGNQPQHF. The CDR3 DNA reads as TGTGCCAGCAACCTTAGACAGAAGGGCAATCAGCCCCAGCATTTT.

This chain joins TRBV12-5 and TRBJ2-3; 10 positions match TRBD1. Germline V CDR1 and CDR2: LGHNT, FRNRAP. Trimming removed 5 bases from V and 0 bases from J; junction bases left unmatched: 17. The CDR3 runs 20 residues. CDR3 sequence: CASGAHDPGQGIASTDTQYF. CDR3 bases: TGTGCTAGTGGTGCCCATGATCCGGGACAGGGGATCGCAAGCACAGATACGCAGTATTTT. Drawing the rest from reference TRBV12-5 and TRBJ2-3, the complete variable domain is DARVTQTPRHKVTEMGQEVTMRCQPILGHNTVFWYRQTMMQGLELLAYFRNRAPLDDSGMPKDRFSAEMPDATLATLKIQPSEPRDSAVYFCASGAHDPGQGIASTDTQYFGPGTRLTVL.

This clone was counted a single time. The chain joins TRBV18 to TRBJ1-4, with D perhaps TRBD1 (6 bases). V lost 3 bases to trimming and J lost 5 bases, with 10 bases between them. CDR1 and CDR2 from the germline V gene are KGHSH and LQKENI. This CDR3 contains 14 residues. CDR3 residues: CASSPRQENEKLFF. CDR3 nucleotides: TGTGCCAGCTCACCTCGACAGGAGAATGAAAAACTGTTTTTT.

This clone was detected a few times. V and J are TRBV5-1 and TRBJ2-5, with D possibly matching TRBD1 (6 bases). Germline CDR1 SGHRS, CDR2 YFSETQ. CDR3 length: 13 residues. The V gene lost 3 bases and the J gene lost 1 base, with 7 bases spanning the gap. The CDR3 DNA follows: TGCGCCAGCAGCTGGACAGTCCAAGAGACCCAGTACTTC. This sequence encodes CASSWTVQETQYF.

The J gene is TRBJ2-1, the V gene TRBV7-3, with 13 bases identical to TRBD2. The V gene's germline CDR1 is SGHTA and CDR2 FQGTGA. J gave up 7 bases and V 6 bases, and 3 bases lay outside the gene matches. CDR3 length: 14 residues. The CDR3 loop is CASSRTSGGNEQFF. In DNA form, the CDR3 reads TGTGCCAGCAGTCGGACTAGCGGGGGTAATGAGCAGTTCTTC.